This T cell receptor (beta chain) was obtained from a study of control samples from healthy donors and cancer patients. This clone was counted once. This table comes from immunoSEQ multiplex PCR, and its TCRdb copy is limited to in-frame clones, with some not included. The data hold some 100,000 clones, with 85% to 90% observed a single time. The sequenced sample was blood. This receptor was obtained from a man aged 25-45 years in good health.

Written as DNA, the CDR3 is TGTGCCAGCAGGTCTCATACCACTCCGGGGCGCGCCTACGAGCAGTACTTC. Encoded protein: CASRSHTTPGRAYEQYF. V gene TRBV28 combines with J gene TRBJ2-7; D tentatively fits TRBD1 or TRBD2 (5 bases each). The CDR3 has 17 residues. Trimming removed 6 bases at V and 2 bases at J, with 23 bases between. Germline-derived CDR1 and CDR2 are MDHEN and SYDVKM.